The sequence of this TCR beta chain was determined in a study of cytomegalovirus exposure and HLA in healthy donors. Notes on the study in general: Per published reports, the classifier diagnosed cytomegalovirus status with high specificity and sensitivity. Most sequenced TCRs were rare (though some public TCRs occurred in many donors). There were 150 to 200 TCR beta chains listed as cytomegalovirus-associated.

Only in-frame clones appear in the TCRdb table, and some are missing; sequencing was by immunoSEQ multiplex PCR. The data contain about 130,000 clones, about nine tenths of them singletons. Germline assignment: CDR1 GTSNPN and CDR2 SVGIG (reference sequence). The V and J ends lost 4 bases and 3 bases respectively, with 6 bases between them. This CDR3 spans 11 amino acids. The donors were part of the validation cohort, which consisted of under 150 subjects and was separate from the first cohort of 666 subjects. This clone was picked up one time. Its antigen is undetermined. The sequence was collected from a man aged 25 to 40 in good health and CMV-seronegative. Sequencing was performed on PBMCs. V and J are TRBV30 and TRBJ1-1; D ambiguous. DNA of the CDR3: TGTGCCTGGAAAGAGGACACTGAAGCTTTCTTT. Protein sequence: CAWKEDTEAFF.